One sample yielded the 16 T cell receptor beta chains listed below, sequenced in a study of monozygotic twins with cystic fibrosis. Sequenced by immunoSEQ multiplex PCR; TCRdb stores in-frame clones only, minus some. This sample carries fewer than 15,000 clones, roughly 98% of them seen once, and the ten largest clones take around 0.38%. The sequenced sample consisted of blood. These receptors all come from a girl aged 2 to 10 with cystic fibrosis.

The genes are TRBV15 and TRBJ1-5, with 8 bases fitting TRBD1. J was trimmed by 5 bases and V by 1 base; bases with no gene match: 4. The CDR3 is made up of 15 amino acids. Germline-derived CDR1 and CDR2 are LNHNV and YYDKDF (reference sequence). The CDR3 reads CATSRGRGLHQPQHF. The CDR3 region has the DNA TGTGCCACCAGCAGAGGCAGGGGGCTCCATCAGCCCCAGCATTTT.

The chain employs TRBV14 and TRBJ1-2; 7 bases align to TRBD1. V lost 0 bases and J lost 3; bases outside the gene matches: 4. Germline V gives CDR1 SGHDN, CDR2 FVKESK. The CDR3 runs to 15 residues. This CDR3 is CASSQEQGTDYGYTF. CDR3 nucleotide sequence: TGTGCCAGCAGCCAAGAGCAGGGGACAGACTATGGCTACACCTTC.

The rearrangement links TRBV16 to TRBJ1-3, with D perhaps matching TRBD1 (5 bases). Germline-derived CDR1 and CDR2 are KGHSY and FQNENV. The CDR3 consists of 15 residues. V was cut by 3 bases and J by 2 bases, with 11 bases left in between. Written as DNA, the CDR3 is TGTGCCAGCAGCCAGGGGGTTGGCCCTGGAAACACCATATATTTT. It is translated as CASSQGVGPGNTIYF.

The V and J genes are TRBV7-6 and TRBJ2-2; 8 bases are a match to TRBD1. This CDR3 comprises 14 residues. V lost 3 bases and J lost 7; bases outside the gene matches: 4. The germline gives CDR1 SGHVS, CDR2 FNYEAQ. In DNA form, the CDR3 reads TGTGCCAGCAGCTTGGGGACAGGAGGCGGGGAGCTGTTTTTT. Translated, it gives CASSLGTGGGELFF. Full variable domain (missing parts from reference TRBV7-6 and TRBJ2-2): GAGVSQSPRYKVTKRGQDVALRCDPISGHVSLYWYRQALGQGPEFLTYFNYEAQQDKSGLPNDRFSAERPEGSISTLTIQRTEQRDSAMYRCASSLGTGGGELFFGEGSRLTVL.

This chain joins TRBV28 and TRBJ1-3; D uncertain. Trimming removed 4 bases at V and 8 bases at J, with 9 bases between. CDR3 length: 12 amino acids. Germline CDR1 is MDHEN and CDR2 is SYDVKM. This CDR3 reads CASSSISYTIYF. The CDR3 nucleotides are TGTGCCAGCAGTTCCATCAGCTACACCATATATTTT. Complete variable domain (other parts from reference TRBV28 and TRBJ1-3): DVKVTQSSRYLVKRTGEKVFLECVQDMDHENMFWYRQDPGLGLRLIYFSYDVKMKEKGDIPEGYSVSREKKERFSLILESASTNQTSMYLCASSSISYTIYFGEGSWLTVV.

CDR3 in amino acids: CASRSGTSGPPIQETQYF. The DNA of the CDR3 is TGTGCCAGCAGATCTGGGACTAGCGGGCCGCCGATCCAAGAGACCCAGTACTTC. The V call is TRBV7-2, the J call TRBJ2-5, with 12 positions matching TRBD2. Germline CDR1 and CDR2: SGHTA and FQGNSA. The CDR3 loop spans 18 amino acids. Germline trimming cut 6 bases from V and 1 base from J; bases unmatched to any gene: 12. The full variable domain, with the rest looked up from reference TRBV7-2 and TRBJ2-5, is GAGVSQSPSNKVTEKGKDVELRCDPISGHTALYWYRQSLGQGLEFLIYFQGNSAPDKSGLPSDRFSAERTGGSVSTLTIQRTQQEDSAVYLCASRSGTSGPPIQETQYFGPGTRLLVL.

This chain links TRBV30 with TRBJ2-1; no reliable D call. Germline values: CDR1 GTSNPN, CDR2 SVGIG (reference sequence). Trimming stripped 4 bases from V and 7 bases from J, with 14 bases between. This CDR3 is 13 amino acids long. CDR3 nucleotide sequence: TGTGCCTGGAACTATAACCCCATGAATGAGCAGTTCTTC. It yields the protein CAWNYNPMNEQFF. Looking up the rest from reference TRBV30 and TRBJ2-1 gives the full variable domain: SQTIHQWPATLVQPVGSPLSLECTVEGTSNPNLYWYRQAAGRGLQLLFYSVGIGQISSEVPQNLSASRPQDRQFILSSKKLLLSDSGFYLCAWNYNPMNEQFFGPGTRLTVL.

J is TRBJ2-7 and V is TRBV10-3, with 8 bases fitting TRBD1. There are 15 residues in the CDR3. The V segment lost 2 bases and the J segment 3 bases; nucleotides outside the gene matches: 6. Germline V gene sequence: CDR1 ENHRY, CDR2 SYGVKD. CDR3 amino acids: CAISEATGDLYEQYF. The DNA of the CDR3 is TGTGCCATCAGTGAGGCGACAGGGGACCTCTACGAGCAGTACTTC.

This chain uses TRBV29-1 with TRBJ2-7; a weak D match, TRBD1 (5 bases). CDR1 is SQVTM and CDR2 is ANQGSEA in the germline V gene. The CDR3 sequence is 15 residues long. Trimming pared 4 bases from V and 1 base from J, leaving 17 bases between. The CDR3 protein is CSVAPEGARSYEQYF. The CDR3 nucleotides read TGCAGCGTTGCCCCGGAAGGGGCGCGATCCTACGAGCAGTACTTC.

This clone is a singleton in its sample. This chain uses TRBV9 with TRBJ1-2, with 8 bases matching TRBD1. The CDR3 contains 16 residues. Per the germline V gene, CDR1 is SGDLS and CDR2 is YYNGEE. With V trimmed by 2 bases and J by 6 bases, 12 bases remained unmatched. CDR3 bases: TGTGCCAGCAGCGTCAGGCAGGGGGCCGTATTGGATGGCTACACCTTC. Amino acids: CASSVRQGAVLDGYTF.

This sequence joins TRBV18 and TRBJ2-5; D call uncertain. The germline V gene encodes CDR1 KGHSH and CDR2 LQKENI. With 3 bases removed from V and 2 bases from J, the gap between germline ends came to 10 bases. The length of the CDR3 is 14 residues. DNA for the CDR3: TGTGCCAGCTCACCGGTACAGCGTCAAGAGACCCAGTACTTC. Translated, it gives CASSPVQRQETQYF. Based on the CDR3 plus reference TRBV18 and TRBJ2-5, the full variable domain is NAGVMQNPRHLVRRRGQEARLRCSPMKGHSHVYWYRQLPEEGLKFMVYLQKENIIDESGMPKERFSAEFPKEGPSILRIQQVVRGDSAAYFCASSPVQRQETQYFGPGTRLLVL.

This clone appeared a single time. The chain uses TRBV6-4 and TRBJ2-1, with TRBD2 matching over 8 bases. Germline V gives CDR1 MRHNA, CDR2 SNTAGT. V shed 4 bases, J shed 5 bases, and the junction held 4 bases outside the gene matches. This CDR3 region has 14 residues. The CDR3 sequence: CASSVLSGDNEQFF. CDR3 coding DNA: TGTGCCAGCAGTGTCCTTAGCGGGGACAATGAGCAGTTCTTC.

This clone was seen a handful of times. The CDR3 DNA sequence: TGTGCCAGCAAGCGGCAGTCAATTGAAGCTTTCTTT. Protein: CASKRQSIEAFF. This chain uses TRBV6-1 with TRBJ1-1, with D unresolved. The length of the CDR3 is 12 residues. V was pared by 7 bases and J by 7 bases, with 13 bases between. Germline V gene sequence: CDR1 MNHNS, CDR2 SASEGT.

Comment on this clone: A read error may account for a junction end that differs from germline. The rearrangement links TRBV11-2 to TRBJ2-3; D ambiguous. The CDR3 is 10 amino acids. The germline V gene encodes CDR1 SGHAT and CDR2 FQNNGV. CDR3: CASSTHTQYF. CDR3 DNA: TGTGCCAGCAGCACACATACGCAGTATTTT.

This clone appeared a few times. J is TRBJ2-7 and V is TRBV28; TRBD2 is a possible D gene (5 bases). CDR1 is MDHEN, CDR2 SYDVKM, per germline. V was shortened by 4 bases and J by 7 bases, with 23 bases between the two germline ends. The CDR3 has 16 amino acids. The CDR3 loop reads CASSSRSSGMDWEQYF. DNA of the CDR3: TGTGCCAGCAGTTCCCGCTCCTCCGGGATGGACTGGGAGCAGTACTTC.

Regarding this clone: Its ends do not fully match the called genes, so a read error is possible. The genes are TRBV19 and TRBJ2-1, with 11 bases fitting TRBD2. This CDR3 contains 15 residues. Germline CDR1 and CDR2: LNHDA and SQIVND (reference sequence). The CDR3 DNA follows: TGTGCCAGTAGGATAGCGGGAGGGCCTGAAAATGAGCAGTTCTTC. This codes for CASRIAGGPENEQFF.